These 8 T cell receptor beta chains were all obtained from the same sample, sequenced in a study of blood T cell repertoires in COVID-19. The method was immunoSEQ multiplex PCR; TCRdb's version includes in-frame clones alone and lacks a portion of them. The sample carries hundreds of thousands of clones, more than 80% recorded once. Material for sequencing was peripheral blood. Every receptor here comes from a woman aged 18-29 years with acute or convalescent COVID-19.

This chain connects TRBV6-2 or TRBV6-3 to TRBJ2-2; 13 nucleotides agree with TRBD2. This CDR3 comprises 18 residues. Per the germline V gene, CDR1 is MNHEY and CDR2 is SVGEGT. Germline trimming cut 6 bases from V and 4 bases from J; bases unmatched to any gene: 11. The CDR3 here is CASSLGLAGTSGTGELFF. For the CDR3, the DNA is TGTGCCAGCAGCCTGGGACTAGCGGGGACCTCGGGCACCGGGGAGCTGTTTTTT.

The chain couples TRBV7-9 to TRBJ1-6, with D tentatively TRBD1 (6 bases). Germline CDR1 SEHNR, CDR2 FQNEAQ (reference sequence). The CDR3 sequence is 14 residues long. The V gene lost 3 bases and the J gene lost 9 bases, with 12 bases spanning the gap. The CDR3 is CASSFRDTGSPLHF. As DNA, the CDR3 is TGTGCCAGCAGCTTCCGGGACACTGGTTCACCCCTCCACTTT.

V is TRBV7-9 and J is TRBJ1-2, with a weak D call TRBD1 (5 bases). The V gene lost 10 bases and the J gene lost 4 bases, with 10 bases spanning the gap. Germline CDR1 and CDR2: SEHNR and FQNEAQ (reference sequence). The CDR3 spans 11 residues. CDR3 residues: CATAGFYGYTF. CDR3 bases: TGTGCCACAGCAGGGTTCTATGGCTACACCTTC. Together with reference TRBV7-9 and TRBJ1-2, the CDR3 gives the full variable domain: DTGVSQNPRHKITKRGQNVTFRCDPISEHNRLYWYRQTLGQGPEFLTYFQNEAQLEKSRLLSDRFSAERPKGSFSTLEIQRTEQGDSAMYLCATAGFYGYTFGSGTRLTVV.

This clone was detected once. The V gene is TRBV2, the J gene TRBJ2-2, with D possibly being TRBD1 (5 bases). Germline V gene lookup returns CDR1 SNHLY and CDR2 FYNNEI. Between the trimmed V and J ends, which lost 9 bases and 5 bases, there was a span of 13 bases. The CDR3 sequence is 13 residues long. DNA of the CDR3: TGTGCCAGTCTCAGGGATCGGACCGGGGAGCTGTTTTTT. Amino acid sequence: CASLRDRTGELFF.

The rearrangement joins TRBV10-3 to TRBJ1-5, with D unclear. V lost 0 bases to trimming and J lost 4 bases, with 7 bases between them. The germline CDR1 and CDR2 sequences are ENHRY and SYGVKD. The CDR3 is made up of 14 amino acids. CDR3 sequence reads: CAISESLGNQPQHF. CDR3 coding DNA: TGTGCCATCAGTGAGTCGCTAGGAAATCAGCCCCAGCATTTT.

V and J are TRBV3-1 (or the pseudogene TRBV3-2) and TRBJ1-2; 11 nucleotides agree with TRBD1. V trimming: 3 bases; J trimming: 7 bases; junction bases outside the gene matches: 7. The CDR3 length is 15 residues. Germline lookup yields CDR1 LGHDT and CDR2 YNNKEL (reference sequence). The CDR3 reads CASSHGQGASGGYTF. In DNA, the CDR3 is TGTGCCAGCAGCCATGGACAGGGGGCATCGGGTGGCTACACCTTC.

The chain links TRBV6-5 to TRBJ1-1; D perhaps matches TRBD1 (6 bases). The V end lost 6 bases, the J end lost 4 bases, and 15 bases lay between the germline ends. This CDR3 region has 14 residues. Germline V gene lookup returns CDR1 MNHEY and CDR2 SVGAGI. The chain's CDR3 is CASRPLGQRTEAFF. The CDR3 DNA follows: TGTGCCAGCAGGCCTCTGGGACAACGCACTGAAGCTTTCTTT.

The J gene is TRBJ2-3, the V gene TRBV6-4, with D perhaps matching TRBD1 (5 bases). V gave up 6 bases and J gave up 4 bases, with 14 bases separating them. This CDR3 has 14 amino acids. Germline CDR1 is MRHNA and CDR2 is SNTAGT. CDR3 sequence reads: CASRLGPSSDTQYF. DNA of the CDR3: TGTGCCAGCAGGTTGGGGCCAAGTTCAGATACGCAGTATTTT.